The TCR beta chain described here comes from a study of blood T cells in healthy people across ages. This CDR3 has 11 amino acids. Germline values: CDR1 DFQATT, CDR2 SNEGSKA (reference sequence). The germline V and J ends were trimmed by 6 bases and 7 bases, with 12 bases remaining between them. Together with a sample-barcoded 5' primer, a J-beta primer mix was included in a second PCR lasting roughly 6 to 12 cycles. TCRdb reanalysed the 5' RACE reads using MiXCR and keeps one entry per CDR3 protein. The sample includes 1,800,000 or so distinct CDR3 sequences, more than 35% of them seen just once. Material for sequencing was blood. The clonotype was recovered from a human donor in good health. The chain recombines TRBV20-1 with TRBJ1-1, with a tentative D call TRBD1 (5 bases). The CDR3 here is CSAPGGLEAFF. The CDR3 DNA follows: TGCAGTGCCCCCGGGGGACTTGAAGCTTTCTTT.